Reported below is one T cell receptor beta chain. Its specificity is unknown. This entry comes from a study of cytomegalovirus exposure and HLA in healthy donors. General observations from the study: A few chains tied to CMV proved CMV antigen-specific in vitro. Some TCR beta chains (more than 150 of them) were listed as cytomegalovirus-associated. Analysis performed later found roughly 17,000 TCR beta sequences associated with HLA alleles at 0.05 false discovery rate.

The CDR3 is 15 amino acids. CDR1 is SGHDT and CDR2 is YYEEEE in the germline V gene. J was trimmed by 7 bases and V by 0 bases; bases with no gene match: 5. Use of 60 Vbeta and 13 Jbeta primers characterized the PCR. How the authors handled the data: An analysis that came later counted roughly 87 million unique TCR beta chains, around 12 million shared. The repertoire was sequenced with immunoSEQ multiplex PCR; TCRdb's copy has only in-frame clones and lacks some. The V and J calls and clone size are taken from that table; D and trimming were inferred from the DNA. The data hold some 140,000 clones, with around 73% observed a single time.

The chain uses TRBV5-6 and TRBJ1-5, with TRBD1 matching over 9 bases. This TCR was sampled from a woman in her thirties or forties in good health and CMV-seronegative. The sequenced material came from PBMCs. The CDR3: CASSLGDRAGQPQHF. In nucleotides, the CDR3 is TGTGCCAGCAGCTTGGGGGACAGGGCCGGACAGCCCCAGCATTTT.